The rows below give T cell receptor beta chains drawn from one sample of a study of T cell repertoires in cytomegalovirus infection. For these receptors, no antigen is known. TCRdb reprocessed the reads with MiXCR, giving one entry per CDR3 protein. Of 650,000 to 900,000 distinct CDR3 sequences in the sample, around a third are singletons; the top ten hold about an eighth. Sequencing was performed on cultured CD8+ T cells from PBMCs, taken from culture after CMV antigen stimulation. All receptors derive from a human donor in good health (CMV status not recorded). Some clones in this sample may be carry-over from other donors' samples. Each CDR3 is given with its conserved first and last residue. A D gene is named only where the DNA matches it firmly. Clone sizes are given selectively: once, few, many, or a class where the clone is expanded.

>-|-|TRBJ2-7|TRBV6-1
TGTGCCAGCAGTCAGGGTAGCGACGAGCAGTACTTC
CASSQGSDEQYF
>many|TRBD1|TRBJ1-2|TRBV4-1
TGCGCCAGCAGCCAAGATGAGGGGGCGGGCTACACCTTC
CASSQDEGAGYTF
>few|-|TRBJ1-5|TRBV6-6
TGTGCCAGCACCGGTACAGGGTATAATCAGCCCCAGCATTTT
CASTGTGYNQPQHF
>-|-|TRBJ1-1|TRBV2
TGTGCCAGCATATACAAGGAACTTTTTGAAGCTTTCTTT
CASIYKELFEAFF
>few|-|TRBJ2-1|TRBV19
TGTGTCAGTAGTAACGGTGAGCAGTTCTTC
CVSSNGEQFF
>few|TRBD2|TRBJ2-5|TRBV2
TGTGCCAACCGGCCTAGCGGGGGGCCTCAAGAGACCCAGTACTTC
CANRPSGGPQETQYF
>many|TRBD2|TRBJ2-3|TRBV7-8
TGTGCCAGCAGCCCCGCGGGACTAGCGGGGGGGCCGACAGATACGCAGTATTTT
CASSPAGLAGGPTDTQYF
>-|-|TRBJ1-1|TRBV7-9
TGTGCCAGCAGCCCACTTAATGGGGGGACTGAAGCTTTCTTT
CASSPLNGGTEAFF
>-|-|TRBJ2-1|TRBV11-2
TGTGCCAGCAGCCAAATCCCGTGGGGGGATAACAATGAGCAGTTCTTC
CASSQIPWGDNNEQFF
>few|TRBD2|TRBJ2-6|TRBV11-2
TGTGCCAGCAGCCCCGGGACTACGACCCGGGGCTCTGGGGCCAACGTCCTGACTTTC
CASSPGTTTRGSGANVLTF
>-|TRBD1|TRBJ1-3|TRBV13
TGTGCCAGCAGCTTAGGACTGGGGACAGGGGCCGGAAACACCATATATTTT
CASSLGLGTGAGNTIYF
>few|-|TRBJ1-2|TRBV20-1
TGCAGTGCTCCCCAGGATGGCTACACCTTC
CSAPQDGYTF
>-|-|TRBJ2-5|TRBV28
TGTGCCAGCAGTTTATTGGGGGCGCGTGTCGGAGAGACCCAGTACTTC
CASSLLGARVGETQYF
>-|-|TRBJ1-5|TRBV6-1
TGTGCCAGCAGTGAGGTAGAGTCTAGCAATCAGCCCCAGCATTTT
CASSEVESSNQPQHF
>once|-|TRBJ2-5|TRBV15
TGTGCCACCAGCGCAGGGGACGGAAAGACCCAGTACTTC
CATSAGDGKTQYF
>-|TRBD1|TRBJ2-2|TRBV24-1
TGTGCCACCTCAGGACAGGGTGATACCGGGGAGCTGTTTTTT
CATSGQGDTGELFF